This TCR beta chain was sequenced during a study of blood T cell repertoires in COVID-19. The wider study: T cells, B-cell-depleted T cells, or PBMCs provided the cDNA or gDNA that served as material.

Clones were sequenced by immunoSEQ multiplex PCR, and TCRdb holds only the in-frame ones, with some missing. The sample comprises about 250,000 clones, around 80% of which are singletons, and roughly 30% rests with the top ten. Trimming took 2 bases from V and 4 from J; bases not matched to a gene: 2. Germline-derived CDR1 and CDR2 are PRHDT and FYEKMQ (reference sequence). The CDR3 consists of 14 residues. The origin of this receptor is a man aged 35-49 years with acute or convalescent COVID-19. Sequenced material: peripheral blood. The rearrangement links TRBV13 to TRBJ2-1; 7 bases map to TRBD2. This CDR3 reads CASSLLAEYNEQFF. CDR3 nucleotides: TGTGCCAGCAGCTTACTAGCGGAGTACAATGAGCAGTTCTTC.